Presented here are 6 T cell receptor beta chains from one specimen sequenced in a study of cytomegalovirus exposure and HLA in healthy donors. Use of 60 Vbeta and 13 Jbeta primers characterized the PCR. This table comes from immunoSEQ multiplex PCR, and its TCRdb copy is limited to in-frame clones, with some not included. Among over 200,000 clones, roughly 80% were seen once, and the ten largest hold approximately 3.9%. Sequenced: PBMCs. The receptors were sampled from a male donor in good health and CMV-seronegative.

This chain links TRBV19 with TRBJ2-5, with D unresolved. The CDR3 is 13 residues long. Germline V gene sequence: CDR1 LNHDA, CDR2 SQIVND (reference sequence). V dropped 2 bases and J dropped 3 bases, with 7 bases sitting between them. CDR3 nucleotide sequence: TGTGCCAGTAGTATATATTTAAAAGAGACCCAGTACTTC. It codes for CASSIYLKETQYF.

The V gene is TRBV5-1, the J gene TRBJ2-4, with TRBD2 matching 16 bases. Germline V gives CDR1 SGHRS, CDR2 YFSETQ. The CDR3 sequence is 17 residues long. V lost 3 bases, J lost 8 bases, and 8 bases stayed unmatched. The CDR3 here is CASSSGLAGGPSHIQYF. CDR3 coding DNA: TGCGCCAGCAGCTCGGGACTAGCGGGAGGGCCATCGCACATTCAGTACTTC.

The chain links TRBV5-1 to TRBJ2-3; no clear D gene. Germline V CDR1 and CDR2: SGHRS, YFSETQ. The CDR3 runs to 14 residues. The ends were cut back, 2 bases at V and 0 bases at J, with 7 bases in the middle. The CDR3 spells CASSFRRSTDTQYF. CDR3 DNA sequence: TGCGCCAGCAGCTTCCGGCGGAGCACAGATACGCAGTATTTT.

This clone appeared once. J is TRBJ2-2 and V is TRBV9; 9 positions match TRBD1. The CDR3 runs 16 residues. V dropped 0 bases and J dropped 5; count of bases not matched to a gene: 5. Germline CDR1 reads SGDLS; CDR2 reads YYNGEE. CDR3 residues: CASSVGDRVWTGELFF. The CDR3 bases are TGTGCCAGCAGCGTAGGGGACAGGGTATGGACCGGGGAGCTGTTTTTT.

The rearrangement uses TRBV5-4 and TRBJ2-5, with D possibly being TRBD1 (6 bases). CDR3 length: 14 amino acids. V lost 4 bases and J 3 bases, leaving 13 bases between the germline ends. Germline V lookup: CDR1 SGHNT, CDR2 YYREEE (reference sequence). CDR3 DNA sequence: TGTGCCAGCAGCATAGCCAACAGGGAAGAGACCCAGTACTTC. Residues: CASSIANREETQYF.

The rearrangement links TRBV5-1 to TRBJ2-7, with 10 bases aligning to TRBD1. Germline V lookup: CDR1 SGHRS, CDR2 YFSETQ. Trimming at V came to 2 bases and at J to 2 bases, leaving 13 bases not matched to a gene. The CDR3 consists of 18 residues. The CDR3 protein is CASSFPEAGTGAPYEQYF. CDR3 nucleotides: TGCGCCAGCAGCTTCCCCGAGGCCGGGACAGGGGCCCCCTACGAGCAGTACTTC.